This passage covers 30 T cell receptor beta chains from one sample sequenced in a study of control samples from healthy donors and cancer patients. Produced via immunoSEQ multiplex PCR; TCRdb's table is partial and in-frame only. The table lists 150,000 to 160,000 clones, about 93% of them singletons. Sequencing was done on a sample of blood. These receptors were taken from a man aged 50-59 years in good health.

This chain joins TRBV10-1 and TRBJ2-5; 10 bases agree with TRBD1. CDR3 length equals 17 residues. CDR1 is WNHNN, CDR2 SYGVQD, per germline (reference sequence). The J segment lost 4 bases and the V segment lost 0 bases, leaving 8 bases of the junction unmatched. CDR3 sequence reads: CASSESQDRGRRETQYF. The CDR3 nucleotides read TGCGCCAGCAGTGAGTCCCAAGACAGGGGGCGGCGAGAGACCCAGTACTTC.

The chain is built from TRBV15 and TRBJ2-2; no reliable D call. Trimming shortened V by 7 bases and J by 1 base, and 19 bases separated the two germline ends. Germline V lookup: CDR1 LNHNV, CDR2 YYDKDF (reference sequence). The length of the CDR3 is 17 residues. As DNA, the CDR3 is TGTGCCACCACCCCAGATCGGAAAGGTCTGAACACCGGGGAGCTGTTTTTT. Translating gives CATTPDRKGLNTGELFF.

V and J are TRBV18 and TRBJ2-1, with TRBD2 matching over 10 bases. Germline CDR1 and CDR2: KGHSH and LQKENI. The CDR3 runs 15 residues. The V gene end was trimmed by 4 bases and the J gene end by 4 bases; junction bases not matched to a gene: 4. In DNA form, the CDR3 reads TGTGCCAGCTCACGATCTAGCGGGAGTTACAATGAGCAGTTCTTC. Its translation is CASSRSSGSYNEQFF.

The CDR3 reads CASMPGPGQTF. The CDR3, as DNA: TGCGCCAGCATGCCGGGCCCAGGGCAAACCTTC. The genes are TRBV23-1 and TRBJ1-2, with a possible D match to TRBD1 (5 bases). TRBV23-1 is identified as an open reading frame with a role that is uncertain. The CDR3 has 11 residues. V was cut by 7 bases and J by 14 bases, with 17 bases left in between.

This chain connects TRBV7-3 to TRBJ1-1, with TRBD1 identical over 11 bases. The junction had 3 bases not matched to a gene; V was cut back by 5 bases and J by 7 bases. Germline values: CDR1 SGHTA, CDR2 FQGTGA. The length of the CDR3 is 13 residues. CDR3 nucleotides: TGTGCCAGCAGCCGGGGACAGGGGGTTGAAGCTTTCTTT. It specifies CASSRGQGVEAFF.

The rearrangement uses TRBV21-1 and TRBJ1-1. TRBV21-1 is a pseudogene. CDR3 size: 16 residues. DNA of the CDR3: TGTGCCAGCAGCCAAATCCCCGGACGGATGAACACTGAAGCTTTCTTT. Protein product: CASSQIPGRMNTEAFF.

This chain joins TRBV6-1 and TRBJ2-7; 12 nucleotides line up with TRBD1. This CDR3 spans 15 amino acids. Germline V gene sequence: CDR1 MNHNS, CDR2 SASEGT. The V and J ends lost 0 bases and 7 bases, in that order; junction bases with no gene match: 4. The CDR3 bases are TGTGCCAGCAGTGAAGCGGGACAGGGGGCGGGGGAGCAGTACTTC. This encodes CASSEAGQGAGEQYF.

This rearrangement joins TRBV7-3 to TRBJ2-3; D possibly corresponds to TRBD1 (5 bases). V was shortened by 1 base and J by 4 bases, with 21 bases between the two germline ends. The germline gives CDR1 SGHTA, CDR2 FQGTGA. The CDR3 has 18 residues. This CDR3 reads CASSLIGSRGRTADTQYF. The DNA for the CDR3 is TGTGCCAGCAGCTTAATTGGGTCTAGGGGAAGGACCGCAGATACGCAGTATTTT. Full variable domain (remainder filled in from reference TRBV7-3 and TRBJ2-3): GAGVSQTPSNKVTEKGKYVELRCDPISGHTALYWYRQSLGQGPEFLIYFQGTGAADDSGLPNDRFFAVRPEGSVSTLKIQRTERGDSAVYLCASSLIGSRGRTADTQYFGPGTRLTVL.

The chain couples TRBV20-1 to TRBJ1-1, with 7 nucleotides matching TRBD1. J was trimmed by 11 bases and V by 3 bases; bases with no gene match: 15. Germline V gives CDR1 DFQATT, CDR2 SNEGSKA (reference sequence). CDR3 length: 14 residues. The CDR3 sequence: CSASIRGVSGPAFF. The DNA of the CDR3 is TGCAGTGCTAGTATCAGGGGGGTTTCGGGGCCCGCTTTCTTT.

The chain links TRBV5-1 to TRBJ1-2, with no clear D. Germline V gives CDR1 SGHRS, CDR2 YFSETQ. The germline V and J ends were trimmed by 1 base and 0 bases, with 7 bases remaining between them. There are 14 residues in the CDR3. The CDR3 sequence: CASSLSGTNYGYTF. The CDR3 DNA reads as TGCGCCAGCAGCTTGTCGGGGACTAACTATGGCTACACCTTC. Full variable domain (remainder filled in from reference TRBV5-1 and TRBJ1-2): KAGVTQTPRYLIKTRGQQVTLSCSPISGHRSVSWYQQTPGQGLQFLFEYFSETQRNKGNFPGRFSGRQFSNSRSEMNVSTLELGDSALYLCASSLSGTNYGYTFGSGTRLTVV.

This clone was counted only a few times. This chain links TRBV24-1 with TRBJ1-1; D is undetermined. The germline CDR1 and CDR2 sequences are KGHDR and SFDVKD. V shed 1 base and J shed 8 bases, with 10 bases lying between them. The CDR3 totals 13 residues. CDR3 bases: TGTGCCACCAGTGATTTTCGAGGGTCCGAAGCTTTCTTT. This gives the protein CATSDFRGSEAFF.

As regards this clone: Other DNA sequences of this sample code for an identical CDR3. The chain combines TRBV5-1 with TRBJ2-3; D may be TRBD1 (6 bases). The CDR3 loop spans 15 amino acids. Germline assignment: CDR1 SGHRS and CDR2 YFSETQ. Trimming removed 0 bases at V and 3 bases at J, with 11 bases between. The CDR3 sequence: CASSLGQEGTDTQYF. The CDR3 bases are TGCGCCAGCAGCTTGGGACAGGAAGGTACAGATACGCAGTATTTT.

The chain joins TRBV28 to TRBJ2-7; 7 bases align to TRBD1. Germline lookup yields CDR1 MDHEN and CDR2 SYDVKM. The J segment lost 8 bases and the V segment lost 3 bases, leaving 10 bases of the junction unmatched. The length of the CDR3 is 14 residues. The CDR3 DNA reads as TGTGCCAGCAGTTTCGGACAGGTAGCCCATAAGCAGTACTTC. It encodes CASSFGQVAHKQYF. Full variable domain (outside the CDR3, taken from reference TRBV28 and TRBJ2-7): DVKVTQSSRYLVKRTGEKVFLECVQDMDHENMFWYRQDPGLGLRLIYFSYDVKMKEKGDIPEGYSVSREKKERFSLILESASTNQTSMYLCASSFGQVAHKQYFGPGTRLTVT.

This clone came up a few times. This chain links TRBV28 with TRBJ1-3; D is undetermined. The CDR3 spans 13 residues. Trimming shortened V by 5 bases and J by 5 bases, and 10 bases separated the two germline ends. Germline V gives CDR1 MDHEN, CDR2 SYDVKM. The CDR3 sequence: CASSTLVRNTIYF. The CDR3 bases are TGTGCCAGCAGTACCCTGGTGAGAAACACCATATATTTT.

The gene calls are TRBV11-2 and TRBJ1-2; possible D gene TRBD1, 6 bases. Germline V gene lookup returns CDR1 SGHAT and CDR2 FQNNGV. The V gene lost 5 bases and the J gene lost 3 bases, with 16 bases spanning the gap. The CDR3 consists of 15 residues. The CDR3, as DNA: TGTGCCAGCAGCCCCTGGGGGGGGGCGGACTATGGCTACACCTTC. Residues: CASSPWGGADYGYTF.

This chain connects TRBV20-1 to TRBJ2-5, with TRBD2 matching 9 bases. The CDR3 length is 15 residues. Losses at the gene ends were 3 bases for V and 5 bases for J; bases not matched to a gene: 10. The germline V gene has CDR1 DFQATT and CDR2 SNEGSKA (reference sequence). The CDR3 DNA sequence: TGCAGTGCTAGTCCGCCGGGACTAGCTGACGAGACCCAGTACTTC. Its protein product is CSASPPGLADETQYF.

The chain links TRBV5-5 to TRBJ2-2, with D unclear. The CDR3 is 14 amino acids. CDR1 SGHKS and CDR2 YYEKEE come from the germline V gene (reference sequence). The V gene lost 1 base and the J gene lost 1 base, with 5 bases spanning the gap. CDR3 in DNA: TGTGCCAGCAGCTTGCCCAGGAACACCGGGGAGCTGTTTTTT. As protein: CASSLPRNTGELFF.

This clone was recorded only once. V usage is TRBV30 and J usage is TRBJ2-1; TRBD2 matches 10 bases. The CDR3 loop spans 15 amino acids. J lost 2 bases, V lost 3 bases, and 4 bases had no gene match. Germline V gives CDR1 GTSNPN, CDR2 SVGIG (reference sequence). CDR3 sequence reads: CAWRESGRAYNEQFF. DNA of the CDR3: TGTGCCTGGAGAGAAAGCGGGAGGGCCTACAATGAGCAGTTCTTC. The full variable domain, with the rest looked up from reference TRBV30 and TRBJ2-1, is SQTIHQWPATLVQPVGSPLSLECTVEGTSNPNLYWYRQAAGRGLQLLFYSVGIGQISSEVPQNLSASRPQDRQFILSSKKLLLSDSGFYLCAWRESGRAYNEQFFGPGTRLTVL.

The rearrangement joins TRBV28 to TRBJ2-2, with 8 bases fitting TRBD2. The CDR3 consists of 15 residues. In germline, CDR1 is MDHEN, CDR2 SYDVKM. J was trimmed by 3 bases and V by 3 bases; bases with no gene match: 3. CDR3 in amino acids: CASSLASGYTGELFF. DNA of the CDR3: TGTGCCAGCAGTTTGGCTAGCGGGTACACCGGGGAGCTGTTTTTT.

The J gene is TRBJ2-4, the V gene TRBV6-5, with 7 bases aligning to TRBD1. The J segment lost 4 bases and the V segment lost 6 bases, leaving 6 bases of the junction unmatched. The germline V gene encodes CDR1 MNHEY and CDR2 SVGAGI. There are 14 residues in the CDR3. CDR3 nucleotide sequence: TGTGCCAGCAGCACCGGGACAGTGAAAAACATTCAGTACTTC. It encodes CASSTGTVKNIQYF.

The J gene is TRBJ1-1, the V gene TRBV11-2, with a weak D call TRBD1 (6 bases). The V gene lost 5 bases and the J gene lost 4 bases, with 14 bases spanning the gap. The CDR3 loop spans 14 amino acids. The germline CDR1 and CDR2 sequences are SGHAT and FQNNGV. The CDR3 region has the DNA TGTGCCAGCAGCCTACGACAGGCGGGCACTGAAGCTTTCTTT. It yields the protein CASSLRQAGTEAFF.

This clone was recorded once. The sample holds other DNA sequences that translate to the same CDR3. The rearrangement joins TRBV6-5 to TRBJ1-4; 7 nucleotides align to TRBD1. The length of the CDR3 is 14 residues. The trim removed 6 bases at V and 5 bases at J, leaving 6 bases unmatched. CDR1 is MNHEY, CDR2 SVGAGI, per germline. This CDR3 is CASRRGQANEKLFF. The CDR3 nucleotides read TGTGCCAGCAGGCGAGGACAGGCGAATGAAAAACTGTTTTTT.

The V call is TRBV15, the J call TRBJ2-7; a possible D gene is TRBD2 (6 bases). This CDR3 has 14 residues. V lost 3 bases and J 3 bases, leaving 12 bases between the germline ends. Germline-derived CDR1 and CDR2 are LNHNV and YYDKDF (reference sequence). The CDR3 here is CATSRGRNNYEQYF. The DNA of the CDR3 is TGTGCCACCAGCAGGGGGAGGAACAACTACGAGCAGTACTTC. The whole variable domain, filled in from reference TRBV15 and TRBJ2-7, reads DAMVIQNPRYQVTQFGKPVTLSCSQTLNHNVMYWYQQKSSQAPKLLFHYYDKDFNNEADTPDNFQSRRPNTSFCFLDIRSPGLGDTAMYLCATSRGRNNYEQYFGPGTRLTVT.

On this clone itself: Other DNA variants within this sample encode the same CDR3. The V call is TRBV5-1, the J call TRBJ2-7; D is uncertain. CDR1 and CDR2 from the germline V gene are SGHRS and YFSETQ. The CDR3 runs to 15 residues. Trimming cost V 0 bases and J 0 bases, with 10 bases left between them. CDR3 coding DNA: TGCGCCAGCAGCTTGGAGGGCCATAGCTCCTACGAGCAGTACTTC. It codes for CASSLEGHSSYEQYF.

V gene TRBV7-3 combines with J gene TRBJ1-1; D may be TRBD1 (5 bases). V was clipped by 4 bases and J by 6 bases, with 12 bases between them. CDR1 and CDR2 (germline): SGHTA, FQGTGA. This CDR3 contains 13 residues. CDR3 protein: CASSSGGLSEAFF. CDR3 coding DNA: TGTGCCAGCAGCTCTGGGGGGTTATCTGAAGCTTTCTTT.

The gene calls are TRBV20-1 and TRBJ2-7, with a possible D match to TRBD1 (6 bases). Germline V lookup: CDR1 DFQATT, CDR2 SNEGSKA (reference sequence). The CDR3 sequence is 11 residues long. Trimming left V 3 bases short and J 4 bases short, with 7 bases between. CDR3: CSASDRYEQYF. CDR3 bases: TGCAGTGCTAGCGACAGGTACGAGCAGTACTTC.

The chain recombines TRBV30 with TRBJ1-4; tentative D call: TRBD1 (6 bases). V was pared by 2 bases and J by 3 bases, with 13 bases between. The CDR3 covers 15 residues. Germline V gives CDR1 GTSNPN, CDR2 SVGIG (reference sequence). CDR3 sequence reads: CAWSPTGLANEKLFF. The CDR3 DNA is TGTGCCTGGAGTCCTACAGGGCTTGCTAATGAAAAACTGTTTTTT.

V is TRBV28 and J is TRBJ1-1, with D unclear. Germline V gene sequence: CDR1 MDHEN, CDR2 SYDVKM. This CDR3 spans 10 amino acids. V dropped 5 bases and J dropped 4 bases, with 2 bases sitting between them. CDR3: CASSRTEAFF. The CDR3 DNA is TGTGCCAGCAGTCGCACTGAAGCTTTCTTT.

CDR3 in DNA: TGTGCCAGCAGTTACGGGGGACAGTTCTACGAGCAGTACTTC. Protein product: CASSYGGQFYEQYF. This chain uses TRBV6-5 with TRBJ2-7, with 7 bases fitting TRBD1. Trimming took 2 bases from V and 3 from J; bases not matched to a gene: 4. Looked up from germline, CDR1 is MNHEY and CDR2 is SVGAGI. This CDR3 is built from 14 residues.

This chain connects TRBV15 to TRBJ2-3; 7 bases match TRBD2. CDR1 LNHNV and CDR2 YYDKDF come from the germline V gene (reference sequence). CDR3 length: 15 amino acids. V trimming: 4 bases; J trimming: 5 bases; junction bases outside the gene matches: 9. The CDR3 protein is CATSIGAGVGDTQYF. The CDR3 nucleotides are TGTGCCACCAGCATCGGGGCGGGAGTTGGAGATACGCAGTATTTT.